This T cell receptor (beta chain) was documented in a study of shared clonotypes between healthy human individuals. There were only Caucasian adults among the donors, and all lived in Nashville, Tennessee. Germline-derived CDR1 and CDR2 are MDHEN and SYDVKM. The CDR3 is 15 amino acids. Trimming cost V 8 bases and J 0 bases, with 14 bases left between them. Libraries were prepared by immunoSEQ multiplex PCR; TCRdb keeps only in-frame clonotypes and omits some of them. Of over 400,000 clones listed, roughly 80% are singletons. In this sample, this clone turned up a few times. V is TRBV28 and J is TRBJ1-5; the D gene is possibly TRBD1 (5 bases). The receptor's source is a woman aged 40 to 55 in good health. Some clones in this sample may be carry-over from other donors' samples. The sequenced material came from PBMCs. This chain's CDR3 is CASLPRGDSNQPQHF. CDR3 coding DNA: TGTGCCAGCCTCCCAAGGGGTGATAGCAATCAGCCCCAGCATTTT.